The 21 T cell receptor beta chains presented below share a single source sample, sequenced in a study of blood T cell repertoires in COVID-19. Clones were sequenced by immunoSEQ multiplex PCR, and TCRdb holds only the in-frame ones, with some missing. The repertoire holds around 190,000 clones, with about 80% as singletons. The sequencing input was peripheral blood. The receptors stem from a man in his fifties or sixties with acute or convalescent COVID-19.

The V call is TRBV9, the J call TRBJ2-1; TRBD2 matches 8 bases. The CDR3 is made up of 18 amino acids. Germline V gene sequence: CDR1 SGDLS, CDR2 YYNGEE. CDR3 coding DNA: TGTGCTGTCAGGGGTAGCGGGGCTCCCCCTTCTTTCTACAATGAGCAGTTCTTC. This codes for CAVRGSGAPPSFYNEQFF.

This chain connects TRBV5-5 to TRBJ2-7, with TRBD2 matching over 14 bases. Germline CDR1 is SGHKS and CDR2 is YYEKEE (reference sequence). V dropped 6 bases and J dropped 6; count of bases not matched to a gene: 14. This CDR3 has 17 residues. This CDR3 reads CASTALVTSGRAGEQYF. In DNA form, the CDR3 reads TGTGCCAGCACCGCACTCGTGACTAGCGGGAGGGCCGGCGAGCAGTACTTC.

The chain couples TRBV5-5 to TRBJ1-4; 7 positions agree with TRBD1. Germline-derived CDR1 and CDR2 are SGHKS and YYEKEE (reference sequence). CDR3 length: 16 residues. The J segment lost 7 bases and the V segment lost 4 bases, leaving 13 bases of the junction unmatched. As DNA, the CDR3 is TGTGCCAGCAGCCGACTTTCCTGGGACAGACTTGAAAAACTGTTTTTT. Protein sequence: CASSRLSWDRLEKLFF.

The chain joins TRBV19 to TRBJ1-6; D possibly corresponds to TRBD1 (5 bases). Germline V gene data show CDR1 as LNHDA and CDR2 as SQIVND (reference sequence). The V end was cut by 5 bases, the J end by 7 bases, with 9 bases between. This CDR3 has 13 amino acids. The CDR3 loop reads CASSGTMNSPLHF. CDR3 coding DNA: TGTGCCAGTAGTGGGACTATGAATTCACCCCTCCACTTT.

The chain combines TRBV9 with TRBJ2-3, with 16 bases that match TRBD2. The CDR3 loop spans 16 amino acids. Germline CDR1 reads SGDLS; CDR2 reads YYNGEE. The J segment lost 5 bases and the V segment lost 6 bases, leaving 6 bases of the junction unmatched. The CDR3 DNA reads TGTGCCAGCACCATGGGACTAGCGGGAGGGGTAGATACGCAGTATTTT. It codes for CASTMGLAGGVDTQYF.

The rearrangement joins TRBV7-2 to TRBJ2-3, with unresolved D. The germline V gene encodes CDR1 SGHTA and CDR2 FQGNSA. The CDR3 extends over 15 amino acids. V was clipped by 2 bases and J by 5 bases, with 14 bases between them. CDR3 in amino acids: CASSLLESKVDTQYF. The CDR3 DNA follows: TGTGCCAGCAGCTTACTCGAGAGTAAAGTAGATACGCAGTATTTT.

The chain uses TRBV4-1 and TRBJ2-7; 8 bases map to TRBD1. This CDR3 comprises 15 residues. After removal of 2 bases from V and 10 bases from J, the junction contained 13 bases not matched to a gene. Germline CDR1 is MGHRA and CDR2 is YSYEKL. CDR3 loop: CASSQQPGQELDQYF. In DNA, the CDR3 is TGCGCCAGCAGCCAACAACCGGGACAGGAGTTAGATCAGTACTTC.

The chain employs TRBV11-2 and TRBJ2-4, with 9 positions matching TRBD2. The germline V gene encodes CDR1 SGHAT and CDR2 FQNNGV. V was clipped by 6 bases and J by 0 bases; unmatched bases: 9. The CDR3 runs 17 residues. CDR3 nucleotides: TGTGCCAGCAGACGGGTTAGCGGGGGATTAGCCAAAAACATTCAGTACTTC. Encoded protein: CASRRVSGGLAKNIQYF.

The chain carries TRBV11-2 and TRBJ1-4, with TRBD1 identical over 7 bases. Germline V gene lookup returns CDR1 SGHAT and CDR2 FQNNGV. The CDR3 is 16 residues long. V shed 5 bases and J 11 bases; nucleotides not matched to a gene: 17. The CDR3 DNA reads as TGTGCCAGCAGCCCAAAACAGAGGACAGGTCCCAATAAACTGTTTTTT. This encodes CASSPKQRTGPNKLFF.

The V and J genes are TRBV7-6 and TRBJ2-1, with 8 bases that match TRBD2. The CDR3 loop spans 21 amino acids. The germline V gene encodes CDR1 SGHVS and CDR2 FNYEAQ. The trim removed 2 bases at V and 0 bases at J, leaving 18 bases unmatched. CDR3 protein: CASSLRPASGGRTDSYNEQFF. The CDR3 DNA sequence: TGTGCCAGCAGCTTACGTCCGGCCAGCGGGGGACGGACTGACTCCTACAATGAGCAGTTCTTC.

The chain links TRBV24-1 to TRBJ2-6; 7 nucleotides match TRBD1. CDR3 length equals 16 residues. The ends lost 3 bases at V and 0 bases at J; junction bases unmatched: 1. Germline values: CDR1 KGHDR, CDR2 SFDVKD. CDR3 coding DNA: TGTGCCACCAGTGATAGACAGGGCTCTGGGGCCAACGTCCTGACTTTC. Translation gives CATSDRQGSGANVLTF.

Here the CDR3 reads CASSLGTGLNTEAFF. DNA of the CDR3: TGCGCCAGCAGCTTGGGGACAGGGTTGAACACTGAAGCTTTCTTT. This chain joins TRBV5-1 and TRBJ1-1; 8 bases align to TRBD1. Trimming took 0 bases from V and 0 from J; bases not matched to a gene: 1. The V gene's germline CDR1 is SGHRS and CDR2 YFSETQ. The CDR3 loop spans 15 amino acids.

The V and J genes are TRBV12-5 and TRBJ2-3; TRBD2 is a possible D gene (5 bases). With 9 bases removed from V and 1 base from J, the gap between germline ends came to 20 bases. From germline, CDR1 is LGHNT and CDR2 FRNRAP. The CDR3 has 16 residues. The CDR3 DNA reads TGTGCTAGCGCCTCCCCAACGGGAACGGGCACAGATACGCAGTATTTT. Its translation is CASASPTGTGTDTQYF.

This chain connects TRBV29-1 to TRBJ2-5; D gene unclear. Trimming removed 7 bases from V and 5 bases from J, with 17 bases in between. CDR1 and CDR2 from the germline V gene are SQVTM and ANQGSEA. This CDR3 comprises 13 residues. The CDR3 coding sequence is TGCAGCGAGCGAGGAAGTCTCGGGGAGACCCAGTACTTC. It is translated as CSERGSLGETQYF.

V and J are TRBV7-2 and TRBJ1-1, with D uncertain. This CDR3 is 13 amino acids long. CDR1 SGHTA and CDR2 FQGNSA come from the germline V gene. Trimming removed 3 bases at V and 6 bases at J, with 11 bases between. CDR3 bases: TGTGCCAGCAGCTTCCCGGGGTTGGCTGAAGCTTTCTTT. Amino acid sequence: CASSFPGLAEAFF.

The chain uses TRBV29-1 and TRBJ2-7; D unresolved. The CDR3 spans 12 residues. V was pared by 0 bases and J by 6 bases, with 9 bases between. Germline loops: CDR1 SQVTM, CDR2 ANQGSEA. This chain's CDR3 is CSVEDQPGEQYF. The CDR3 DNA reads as TGCAGCGTTGAAGATCAGCCAGGCGAGCAGTACTTC.

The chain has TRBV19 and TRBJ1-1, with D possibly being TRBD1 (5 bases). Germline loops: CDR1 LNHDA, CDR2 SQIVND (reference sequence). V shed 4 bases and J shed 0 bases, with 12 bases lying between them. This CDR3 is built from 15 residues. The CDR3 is CASSTRTRMNTEAFF. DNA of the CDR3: TGTGCCAGTAGTACCCGGACACGTATGAACACTGAAGCTTTCTTT.

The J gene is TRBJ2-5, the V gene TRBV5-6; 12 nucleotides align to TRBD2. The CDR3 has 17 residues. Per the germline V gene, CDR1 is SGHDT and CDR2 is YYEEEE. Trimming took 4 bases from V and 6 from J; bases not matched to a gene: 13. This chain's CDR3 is CASSPTTSGSISKTQYF. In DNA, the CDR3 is TGTGCCAGCAGCCCGACGACTAGCGGGAGTATATCAAAGACCCAGTACTTC.

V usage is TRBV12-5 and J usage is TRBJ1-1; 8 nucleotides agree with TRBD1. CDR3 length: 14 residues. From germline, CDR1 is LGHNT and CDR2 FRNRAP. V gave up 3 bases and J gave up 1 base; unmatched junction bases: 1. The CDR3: CASGFGQGNTEAFF. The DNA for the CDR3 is TGTGCTAGTGGTTTCGGACAGGGGAACACTGAAGCTTTCTTT.

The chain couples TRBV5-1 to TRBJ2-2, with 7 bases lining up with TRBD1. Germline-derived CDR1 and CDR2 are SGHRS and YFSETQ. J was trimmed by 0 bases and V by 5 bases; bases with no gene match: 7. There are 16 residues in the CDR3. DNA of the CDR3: TGCGCCAGCAGGCCAGACAGGGCAGCGAACACCGGGGAGCTGTTTTTT. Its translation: CASRPDRAANTGELFF.

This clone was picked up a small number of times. CDR3 DNA: TGCGCCAGCAGTCGGTCAGGGGGTTCGAACAGCGAAGCTTTCTTT. This translates into CASSRSGGSNSEAFF. V and J are TRBV5-1 and TRBJ1-1; TRBD1 aligns across 7 bases. V lost 5 bases to trimming and J lost 8 bases; unmatched junction nucleotides: 15. CDR1 is SGHRS, CDR2 YFSETQ, per germline. The CDR3 runs 15 residues.